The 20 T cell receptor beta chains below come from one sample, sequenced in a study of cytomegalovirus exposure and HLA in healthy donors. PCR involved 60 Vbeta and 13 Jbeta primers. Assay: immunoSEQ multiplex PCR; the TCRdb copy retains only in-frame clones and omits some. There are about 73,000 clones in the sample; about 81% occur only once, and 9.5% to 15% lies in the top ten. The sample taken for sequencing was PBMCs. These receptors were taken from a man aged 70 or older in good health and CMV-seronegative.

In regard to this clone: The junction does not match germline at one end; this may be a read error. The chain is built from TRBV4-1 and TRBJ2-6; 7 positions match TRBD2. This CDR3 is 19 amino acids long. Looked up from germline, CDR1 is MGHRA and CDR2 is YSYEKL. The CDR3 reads CASSQDRGEVLSWANVLTF. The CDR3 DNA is TGCGCCAGCAGCCAAGATCGGGGGGAGGTCCTCTCTTGGGCCAACGTCCTGACTTTC.

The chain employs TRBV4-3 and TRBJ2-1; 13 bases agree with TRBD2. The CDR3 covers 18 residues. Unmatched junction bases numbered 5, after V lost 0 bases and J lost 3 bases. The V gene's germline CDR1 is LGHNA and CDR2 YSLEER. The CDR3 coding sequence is TGCGCCAGCAGCCAAGATATGGGACTAGCGGGGATCTACAATGAGCAGTTCTTC. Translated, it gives CASSQDMGLAGIYNEQFF.

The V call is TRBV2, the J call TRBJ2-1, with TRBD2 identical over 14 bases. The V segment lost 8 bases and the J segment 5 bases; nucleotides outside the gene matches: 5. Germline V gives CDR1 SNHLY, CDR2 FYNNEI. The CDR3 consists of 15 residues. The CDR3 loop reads CASGGLAGAHNEQFF. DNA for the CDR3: TGTGCCAGCGGGGGACTAGCGGGGGCTCACAATGAGCAGTTCTTC.

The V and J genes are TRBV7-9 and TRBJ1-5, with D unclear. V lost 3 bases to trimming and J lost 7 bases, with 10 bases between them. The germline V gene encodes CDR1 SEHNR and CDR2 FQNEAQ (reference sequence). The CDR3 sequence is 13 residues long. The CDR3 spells CASSFEGNQPQHF. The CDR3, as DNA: TGTGCCAGCAGCTTTGAGGGTAACCAGCCCCAGCATTTT.

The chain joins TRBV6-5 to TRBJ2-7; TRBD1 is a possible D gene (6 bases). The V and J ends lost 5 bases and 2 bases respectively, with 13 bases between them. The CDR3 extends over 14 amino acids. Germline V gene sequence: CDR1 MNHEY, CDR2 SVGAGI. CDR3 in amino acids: CASSPRDKPYEQYF. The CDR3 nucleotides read TGTGCCAGCAGTCCACGGGACAAACCCTACGAGCAGTACTTC.

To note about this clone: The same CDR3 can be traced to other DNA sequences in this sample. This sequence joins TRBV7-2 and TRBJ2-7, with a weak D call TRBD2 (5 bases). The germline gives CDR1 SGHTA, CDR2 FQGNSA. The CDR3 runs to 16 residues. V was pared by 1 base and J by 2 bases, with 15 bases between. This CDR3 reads CASSLGLTREAYEQYF. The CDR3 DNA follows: TGTGCCAGCAGCTTAGGGTTAACTAGAGAAGCCTACGAGCAGTACTTC.

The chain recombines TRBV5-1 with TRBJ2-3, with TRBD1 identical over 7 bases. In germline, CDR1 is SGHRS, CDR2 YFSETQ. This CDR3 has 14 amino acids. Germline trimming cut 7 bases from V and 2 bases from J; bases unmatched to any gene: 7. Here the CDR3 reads CASRKTGTTDTQYF. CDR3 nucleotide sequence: TGCGCCAGCCGGAAGACAGGGACCACAGATACGCAGTATTTT. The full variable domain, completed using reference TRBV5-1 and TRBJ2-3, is KAGVTQTPRYLIKTRGQQVTLSCSPISGHRSVSWYQQTPGQGLQFLFEYFSETQRNKGNFPGRFSGRQFSNSRSEMNVSTLELGDSALYLCASRKTGTTDTQYFGPGTRLTVL.

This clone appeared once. CDR3: CSVEGYPYNEQFF. Here the CDR3 DNA reads TGCAGCGTTGAGGGCTATCCCTACAATGAGCAGTTCTTC. The chain recombines TRBV29-1 with TRBJ2-1; D not resolved. The CDR3 loop spans 13 amino acids. From germline, CDR1 is SQVTM and CDR2 ANQGSEA. With 3 bases removed from V and 2 bases from J, the gap between germline ends came to 8 bases.

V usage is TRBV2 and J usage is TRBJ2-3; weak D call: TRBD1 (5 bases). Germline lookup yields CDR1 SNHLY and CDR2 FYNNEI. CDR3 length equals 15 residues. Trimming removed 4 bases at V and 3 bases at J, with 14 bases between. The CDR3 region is CASSAQGQRTDTQYF. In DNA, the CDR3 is TGTGCCAGCAGTGCGCAGGGCCAGAGGACAGATACGCAGTATTTT.

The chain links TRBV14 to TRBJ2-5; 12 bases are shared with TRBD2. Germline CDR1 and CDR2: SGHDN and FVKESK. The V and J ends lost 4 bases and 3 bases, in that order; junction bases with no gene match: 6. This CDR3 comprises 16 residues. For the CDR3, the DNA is TGTGCCAGCAGCCCCGGACTAGCGGGGAGGAAAGAGACCCAGTACTTC. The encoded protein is CASSPGLAGRKETQYF. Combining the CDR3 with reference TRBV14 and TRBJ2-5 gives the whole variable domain EAGVTQFPSHSVIEKGQTVTLRCDPISGHDNLYWYRRVMGKEIKFLLHFVKESKQDESGMPNNRFLAERTGGTYSTLKVQPAELEDSGVYFCASSPGLAGRKETQYFGPGTRLLVL.

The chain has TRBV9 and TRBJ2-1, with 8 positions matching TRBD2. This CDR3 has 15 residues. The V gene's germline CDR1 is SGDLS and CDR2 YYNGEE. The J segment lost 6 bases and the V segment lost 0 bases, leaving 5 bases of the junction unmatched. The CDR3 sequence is CASSVARLAGNEQFF. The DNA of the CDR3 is TGTGCCAGCAGCGTAGCTCGTCTAGCGGGCAATGAGCAGTTCTTC.

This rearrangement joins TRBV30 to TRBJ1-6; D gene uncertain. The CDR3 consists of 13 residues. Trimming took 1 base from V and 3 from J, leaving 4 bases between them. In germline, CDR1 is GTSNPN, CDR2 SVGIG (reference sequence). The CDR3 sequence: CAWSADYNSPLHF. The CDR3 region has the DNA TGTGCCTGGAGTGCAGACTATAATTCACCCCTCCACTTT.

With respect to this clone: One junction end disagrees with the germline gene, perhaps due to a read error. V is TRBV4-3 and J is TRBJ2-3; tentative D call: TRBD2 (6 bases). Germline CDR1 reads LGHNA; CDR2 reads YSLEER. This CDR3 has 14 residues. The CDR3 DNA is TGCGCCAGCAGCTCTGGGGGAGGCACAGGTACGCAGTATTTT. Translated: CASSSGGGTGTQYF.

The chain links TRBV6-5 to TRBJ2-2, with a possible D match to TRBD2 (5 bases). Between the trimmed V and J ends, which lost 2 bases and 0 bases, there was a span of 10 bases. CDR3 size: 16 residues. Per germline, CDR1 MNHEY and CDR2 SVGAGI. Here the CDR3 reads CASSYEIGANTGELFF. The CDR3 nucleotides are TGTGCCAGCAGTTACGAGATCGGGGCGAACACCGGGGAGCTGTTTTTT.

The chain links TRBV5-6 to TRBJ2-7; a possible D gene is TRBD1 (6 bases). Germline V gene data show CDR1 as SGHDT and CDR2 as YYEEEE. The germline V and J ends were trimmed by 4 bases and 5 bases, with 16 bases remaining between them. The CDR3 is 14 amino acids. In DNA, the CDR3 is TGTGCCAGCAGCGGCCGGGGCAGGGGCAACGAGCAGTACTTC. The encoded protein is CASSGRGRGNEQYF.

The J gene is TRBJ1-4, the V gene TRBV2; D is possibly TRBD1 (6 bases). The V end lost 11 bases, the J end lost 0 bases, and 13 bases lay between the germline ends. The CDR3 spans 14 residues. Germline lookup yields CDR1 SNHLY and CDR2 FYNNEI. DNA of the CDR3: TGTGCCGGCAACGACAGGCCAACTAATGAAAAACTGTTTTTT. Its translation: CAGNDRPTNEKLFF. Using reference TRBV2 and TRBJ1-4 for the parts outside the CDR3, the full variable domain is EPEVTQTPSHQVTQMGQEVILRCVPISNHLYFYWYRQILGQKVEFLVSFYNNEISEKSEIFDDQFSVERPDGSNFTLKIRSTKLEDSAMYFCAGNDRPTNEKLFFGSGTQLSVL.

The CDR3 DNA sequence: TGTGCCAGCAGCCTAACAGGGGAAAGCACAGATACGCAGTATTTT. This sequence encodes CASSLTGESTDTQYF. The rearrangement uses TRBV6-1 and TRBJ2-3, with TRBD1 matching 7 bases. CDR1 is MNHNS and CDR2 is SASEGT in the germline V gene. The ends lost 6 bases at V and 0 bases at J; junction bases unmatched: 6. The CDR3 totals 15 residues.

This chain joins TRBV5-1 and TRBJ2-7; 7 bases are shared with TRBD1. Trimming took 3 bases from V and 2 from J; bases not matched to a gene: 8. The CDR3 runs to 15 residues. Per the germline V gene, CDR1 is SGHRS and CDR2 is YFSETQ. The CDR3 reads CASSSTPGTAYEQYF. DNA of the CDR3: TGCGCCAGCAGCTCGACCCCCGGGACAGCCTACGAGCAGTACTTC.

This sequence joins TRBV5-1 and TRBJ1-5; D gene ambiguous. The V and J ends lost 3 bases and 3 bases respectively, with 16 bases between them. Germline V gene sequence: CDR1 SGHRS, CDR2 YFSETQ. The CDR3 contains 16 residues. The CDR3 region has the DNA TGCGCCAGCAGCTCCGACCCCGGAGGTCTCAATCAGCCCCAGCATTTT. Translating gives CASSSDPGGLNQPQHF.

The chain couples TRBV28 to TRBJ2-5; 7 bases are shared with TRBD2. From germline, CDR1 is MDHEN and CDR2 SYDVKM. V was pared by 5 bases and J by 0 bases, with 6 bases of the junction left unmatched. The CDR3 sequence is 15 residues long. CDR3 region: CASSTASGNQETQYF. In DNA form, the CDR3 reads TGTGCCAGCAGTACCGCTAGCGGTAACCAAGAGACCCAGTACTTC.